This T cell receptor (beta chain) was captured in a study of blood T cells in healthy people across ages. Next came a second PCR, run for about 6 to 12 cycles, which used a sample-barcoded 5' primer along with a J-beta primer mix. One entry per CDR3 protein, called by TCRdb with MiXCR from the 5' RACE reads. Seen here are about 720,000 distinct CDR3 sequences, approximately 22% observed once, and the top ten hold about 22%. Germline V CDR1 and CDR2: SGHRS, YFSETQ. The CDR3 is 13 amino acids. Comment on this clonotype: An end of the junction differs from the germline gene, which may be a read error.

The gene calls are TRBV5-1 and TRBJ2-7; D unresolved. The TCR originated in a man in his sixties or seventies in good health. The sample comprised blood. The chain's CDR3 is CTSSLVEAYEQYF. In nucleotides, the CDR3 is TGCACCAGCAGCTTGGTAGAGGCTTACGAGCAGTACTTC.